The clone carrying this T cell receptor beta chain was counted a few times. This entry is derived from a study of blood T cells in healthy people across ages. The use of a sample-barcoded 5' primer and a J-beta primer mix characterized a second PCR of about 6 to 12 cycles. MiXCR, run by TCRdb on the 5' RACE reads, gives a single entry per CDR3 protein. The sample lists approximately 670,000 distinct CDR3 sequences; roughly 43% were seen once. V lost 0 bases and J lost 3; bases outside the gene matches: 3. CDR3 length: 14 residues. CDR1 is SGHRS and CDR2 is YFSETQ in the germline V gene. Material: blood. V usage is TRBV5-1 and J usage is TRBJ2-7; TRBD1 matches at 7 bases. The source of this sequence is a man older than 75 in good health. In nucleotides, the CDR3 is TGCGCCAGCAGCTTGGCGGGACAGCACTACGAGCAGTACTTC. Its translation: CASSLAGQHYEQYF. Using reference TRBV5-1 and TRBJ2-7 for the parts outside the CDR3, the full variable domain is KAGVTQTPRYLIKTRGQQVTLSCSPISGHRSVSWYQQTPGQGLQFLFEYFSETQRNKGNFPGRFSGRQFSNSRSEMNVSTLELGDSALYLCASSLAGQHYEQYFGPGTRLTVT.